The 15 T cell receptor beta chains reported below all come from one sample, sequenced in a study of CD8+ T cells in alopecia areata. RNA was extracted and reverse transcribed into cDNA as the sequencing template. Profiled with immunoSEQ multiplex PCR; TCRdb holds only in-frame clones, not every one. The sample holds about 280,000 clones, 55% to 75% seen once. As for treatment: oral pan-JAK inhibitor, 5-10 mg twice daily. This material consisted of CD4+ T cells sorted from blood, taken at week 24, from a patient treated with tofacitinib. Every receptor here comes from a human donor with alopecia areata.

V is TRBV29-1 and J is TRBJ2-5, with D possibly being TRBD2 (6 bases). The CDR3 spans 13 residues. V lost 5 bases and J lost 3, with 13 bases in between. CDR1 SQVTM and CDR2 ANQGSEA come from the germline V gene. Here the CDR3 reads CSVPGGIEETQYF. CDR3 nucleotides: TGCAGCGTTCCGGGCGGGATTGAAGAGACCCAGTACTTC. The entire variable domain, with the rest obtained from reference TRBV29-1 and TRBJ2-5, is as follows: SAVISQKPSRDICQRGTSLTIQCQVDSQVTMMFWYRQQPGQSLTLIATANQGSEATYESGFVIDKFPISRPNLTFSTLTVSNMSPEDSSIYLCSVPGGIEETQYFGPGTRLLVL.

Turning to this clone: Other DNA sequences in this sample translate to the same CDR3. The chain couples TRBV6-5 to TRBJ2-7, with TRBD1 identical over 8 bases. Germline CDR1 MNHEY, CDR2 SVGAGI. The CDR3 runs 14 residues. With V trimmed by 5 bases and J by 2 bases, 5 bases remained unmatched. The CDR3 DNA is TGTGCCAGCAGTACCGGGACAGGTGCCTACGAGCAGTACTTC. Encoded protein: CASSTGTGAYEQYF.

The gene calls are TRBV15 and TRBJ1-1; D possibly corresponds to TRBD1 (6 bases). V shed 0 bases and J shed 5 bases, with 10 bases lying between them. The CDR3 extends over 14 amino acids. Germline loops: CDR1 LNHNV, CDR2 YYDKDF (reference sequence). The CDR3 nucleotides read TGTGCCACCAGCAGAGAAGGGGGGATGACTGAAGCTTTCTTT. As protein: CATSREGGMTEAFF.

The V call is TRBV2, the J call TRBJ1-4; D ambiguous. This CDR3 spans 12 amino acids. CDR1 is SNHLY and CDR2 is FYNNEI in the germline V gene. The V gene lost 6 bases and the J gene lost 6 bases, with 8 bases spanning the gap. CDR3 DNA: TGTGCCAGCAGGGGGTACGATGAAAAACTGTTTTTT. Its translation is CASRGYDEKLFF. The variable domain in full, completed from reference TRBV2 and TRBJ1-4, reads EPEVTQTPSHQVTQMGQEVILRCVPISNHLYFYWYRQILGQKVEFLVSFYNNEISEKSEIFDDQFSVERPDGSNFTLKIRSTKLEDSAMYFCASRGYDEKLFFGSGTQLSVL.

The chain employs TRBV27 and TRBJ1-5, with unresolved D. Deletions cut 7 bases from V and 0 bases from J, with 10 bases between. CDR1 is MNHEY, CDR2 SMNVEV, per germline (reference sequence). The CDR3 sequence is 14 residues long. The CDR3 DNA reads as TGTGCCAGCAAAATGGGAAATAGCAATCAGCCCCAGCATTTT. Translated, it gives CASKMGNSNQPQHF.

This chain uses TRBV28 with TRBJ2-3, with TRBD1 matching over 8 bases. The V gene end was trimmed by 6 bases and the J gene end by 2 bases; junction bases not matched to a gene: 7. Germline CDR1 is MDHEN and CDR2 is SYDVKM. CDR3 length: 15 residues. The chain's CDR3 is CASRGTGGLTDTQYF. In DNA form, the CDR3 reads TGTGCCAGCAGGGGGACAGGCGGCCTCACAGATACGCAGTATTTT.

The J gene is TRBJ2-3, the V gene TRBV5-4; D is uncertain. The CDR3 has 16 amino acids. Between the trimmed V and J ends, which lost 0 bases and 0 bases, there was a span of 11 bases. Germline V gives CDR1 SGHNT, CDR2 YYREEE (reference sequence). This CDR3 is CASSLGAGSSTDTQYF. In nucleotides, the CDR3 is TGTGCCAGCAGCTTGGGAGCAGGCTCTAGCACAGATACGCAGTATTTT.

The rearrangement uses TRBV2 and TRBJ1-2; 10 nucleotides align to TRBD1. The germline CDR1 and CDR2 sequences are SNHLY and FYNNEI. After removal of 8 bases from V and 8 bases from J, the junction contained 8 bases not matched to a gene. This CDR3 region has 13 residues. As DNA, the CDR3 is TGTGCCAGCTCGGGACAGGGGATAGGCGGCTACACCTTC. Its protein is CASSGQGIGGYTF.

This clone occurred a few times. The CDR3 nucleotides are TGTGCCAGCAGCTTTTACAGAGGGAACACTGAAGCTTTCTTT. This gives the protein CASSFYRGNTEAFF. The chain joins TRBV5-4 to TRBJ1-1; D is ambiguous. Germline CDR1 reads SGHNT; CDR2 reads YYREEE (reference sequence). The CDR3 sequence is 14 residues long. V dropped 2 bases and J dropped 1 base, with 9 bases sitting between them.

This clone appeared once. The chain uses TRBV2 and TRBJ1-1, with 11 bases identical to TRBD1. Germline assignment: CDR1 SNHLY and CDR2 FYNNEI. This CDR3 is built from 15 residues. V was clipped by 5 bases and J by 4 bases; unmatched bases: 6. In nucleotides, the CDR3 is TGTGCCAGCAGTAGGGACAGGGGGTCGGGCACTGAAGCTTTCTTT. Translated: CASSRDRGSGTEAFF.

V is TRBV18 and J is TRBJ2-3; D gene ambiguous. V lost 3 bases to trimming and J lost 0 bases, with 4 bases between them. The CDR3 runs to 13 residues. CDR1 and CDR2 from the germline V gene are KGHSH and LQKENI. The DNA for the CDR3 is TGTGCCAGCTCACCGACTAGCACAGATACGCAGTATTTT. The encoded protein is CASSPTSTDTQYF.

The chain joins TRBV29-1 to TRBJ1-5, with TRBD1 as a possible D gene (5 bases). The germline V and J ends were trimmed by 4 bases and 0 bases, with 13 bases remaining between them. Germline V lookup: CDR1 SQVTM, CDR2 ANQGSEA. CDR3 length: 15 residues. The CDR3 sequence: CSVVYPTDSNQPQHF. CDR3 nucleotides: TGCAGCGTTGTCTATCCGACAGATAGCAATCAGCCCCAGCATTTT.

V and J are TRBV18 and TRBJ1-1; 8 bases map to TRBD1. V dropped 3 bases and J dropped 3; count of bases not matched to a gene: 6. CDR1 is KGHSH and CDR2 is LQKENI in the germline V gene. This CDR3 spans 15 amino acids. The CDR3 spells CASSPGQERHTEAFF. The CDR3 DNA follows: TGTGCCAGCTCACCGGGACAGGAACGTCACACTGAAGCTTTCTTT.

A few counts support this clone. The J gene is TRBJ2-3, the V gene TRBV7-3; D possibly corresponds to TRBD2 (6 bases). Germline-derived CDR1 and CDR2 are SGHTA and FQGTGA. The CDR3 totals 14 residues. Between the trimmed V and J ends, which lost 5 bases and 4 bases, there was a span of 13 bases. The CDR3 DNA reads TGTGCCAGCAGCCGAGGAGGGGCGGCAGATACGCAGTATTTT. This codes for CASSRGGAADTQYF.

This clone was detected a few times. The rearrangement uses TRBV19 and TRBJ2-2; D unresolved. There are 13 residues in the CDR3. V was pared by 7 bases and J by 3 bases, with 9 bases between. CDR1 is LNHDA, CDR2 SQIVND, per germline (reference sequence). The DNA of the CDR3 is TGTGCCAGTACCCGCGACTACACCGGGGAGCTGTTTTTT. Its translation: CASTRDYTGELFF.